This T cell receptor (beta chain) was sequenced in a study of cytomegalovirus exposure and HLA in healthy donors. Across the whole study: Inside one of the first data releases sat tens of millions of unique TCRs taken from HLA-typed donors. Notes on the study in general: What was likely a sequencing artifact was a cluster of highly shared sequence variants. Accurate predictions that matched the HLA-A and HLA-B alleles of most subjects were reportedly made from TCR beta sequences. Analysis performed later showed TCR beta chains linked to HLA being more clonally expanded than equally common others.

The PCR ran on 60 Vbeta and 13 Jbeta primers. Sequencing used immunoSEQ multiplex PCR; TCRdb keeps in-frame clones, though not all of them. The data contain 150,000 to 200,000 clones, 85% to 90% of them singletons. This CDR3 contains 18 residues. Germline V CDR1 and CDR2: SGHRS, YFSETQ. V lost 1 base and J lost 4; bases outside the gene matches: 9. Comments on this clone: As yet, its antigen is unknown.

The sample taken for sequencing was PBMCs. The sequence came from a woman between 18 and 29 years old in good health and CMV-seronegative. J is TRBJ2-3 and V is TRBV5-1, with 13 bases aligning to TRBD2. DNA of the CDR3: TGCGCCAGCAGCTTGCGTCCGGGACTAGCGGGATCGCCAGATACGCAGTATTTT. It specifies CASSLRPGLAGSPDTQYF. Drawing the rest from reference TRBV5-1 and TRBJ2-3, the complete variable domain is KAGVTQTPRYLIKTRGQQVTLSCSPISGHRSVSWYQQTPGQGLQFLFEYFSETQRNKGNFPGRFSGRQFSNSRSEMNVSTLELGDSALYLCASSLRPGLAGSPDTQYFGPGTRLTVL.